Listed below are T cell receptor beta chains from one sample, sequenced in a study of beta chain features in type 1 diabetes. TCRdb's copy holds only in-frame clones and misses some; the assay was immunoSEQ multiplex PCR. The data show hundreds of thousands of clones, 14% seen once. Source material: central memory CD4+ T cells from blood. The receptors were sampled from a man aged 30 to 39 in good health. The CDR3 runs from the conserved cysteine through the conserved F or W. The D gene is left open where the match is weak. Rows may omit the clone size; those that give it use once, few, many or a size class.

>TRBJ2-4|TRBV30|few|NA
CAWSVSGNIQYF
TGTGCCTGGAGTGTATCTGGAAACATTCAGTACTTC
>TRBJ2-7|TRBV27|few|TRBD1
CASSLSYRGEQYF
TGTGCCAGCAGTCTGAGTTACAGGGGCGAGCAGTACTTC
>TRBJ2-3|TRBV7-2|few|NA
CASSPRGTDTQYF
TGTGCCAGCAGCCCTCGAGGCACAGATACGCAGTATTTT
>TRBJ2-7|TRBV4-3|NA|NA
CASSQGLQGGAREQYF
TGCGCCAGCAGCCAAGGCCTTCAGGGAGGAGCGCGGGAGCAGTACTTC
>TRBJ1-1|TRBV11-3|few|NA
CASSLVSWGAAFF
TGTGCCAGCAGCTTAGTTTCTTGGGGGGCAGCTTTCTTT
>TRBJ2-5|TRBV7-2|few|TRBD1
CASSLVQGRQETQYF
TGTGCCAGCAGCTTAGTACAGGGGCGGCAAGAGACCCAGTACTTC
>TRBJ2-3|TRBV5-4|few|NA
CASSVRSTSSDTQYF
TGTGCCAGCAGCGTGCGGTCCACGTCTTCAGATACGCAGTATTTT
>TRBJ2-3|TRBV5-1|few|TRBD2
CASSSGLAGGSITDTQYF
TGCGCCAGCAGCTCGGGACTAGCGGGGGGATCTATCACAGATACGCAGTATTTT
>TRBJ1-2|TRBV30|NA|NA
CAWSVRGSTNYGYTF
TGTGCCTGGAGTGTACGAGGGTCCACTAACTATGGCTACACCTTC
>TRBJ1-2|TRBV19|few|NA
CASSISQGNSNYGYTF
TGTGCCAGTAGTATATCACAGGGCAACTCGAACTATGGCTACACCTTC
>TRBJ1-1|TRBV7-2|NA|NA
CASSFYGTEAFF
TGTGCCAGCAGCTTTTACGGCACTGAAGCTTTCTTT
>TRBJ1-1|TRBV19|few|NA
CASSMQGLSTEAFF
TGTGCCAGTAGTATGCAGGGCTTGAGCACTGAAGCTTTCTTT
>TRBJ2-1|TRBV5-4|many|NA
CASRVGGRDNEQFF
TGTGCCAGCAGGGTAGGGGGTCGGGACAATGAGCAGTTCTTC
>TRBJ2-3|TRBV6-6|few|NA
CASSYSRSTDTQYF
TGTGCCAGCAGTTACTCGAGGTCCACAGATACGCAGTATTTT
>TRBJ2-2|TRBV1|NA|NA
CTSSQDEGNTGELFF
TGCACCAGCAGCCAAGATGAGGGAAACACCGGGGAGCTGTTTTTT
>TRBJ2-2|TRBV29-1|many|TRBD1
CSSRDRTTGELFF
TGCAGCTCAAGGGACAGAACCACCGGGGAGCTGTTTTTT
>TRBJ2-2|TRBV29-1|few|NA
CSVRTPNTGELFF
TGCAGCGTTCGCACGCCGAACACCGGGGAGCTGTTTTTT
>TRBJ1-4|TRBV19|NA|TRBD1
CASSHRQGNEKLFF
TGTGCCAGTAGTCATCGACAGGGGAATGAAAAACTGTTTTTT
>TRBJ2-1|TRBV14|many|NA
CASSQEDVAYSLTPSDNEQFF
TGTGCCAGCAGCCAAGAAGATGTAGCCTACTCTCTCACACCCTCGGACAATGAGCAGTTCTTC
>TRBJ2-2|TRBV5-4|NA|NA
CASSLPGRRTGELFF
TGTGCCAGCAGCTTGCCGGGGCGTCGCACCGGGGAGCTGTTTTTT
>TRBJ1-5|TRBV6-5|few|TRBD1
CATTGVGNQPQHF
TGTGCCACCACAGGGGTGGGCAATCAGCCCCAGCATTTT
>TRBJ2-1|TRBV11-3|few|TRBD1
CASSFSSNRGGYNEQFF
TGTGCCAGCAGCTTTTCCTCCAACAGGGGTGGTTACAATGAGCAGTTCTTC
>TRBJ1-5|TRBV11-2|NA|NA
CASSHYTGKGNQPQHF
TGTGCCAGCAGCCACTACACGGGGAAGGGCAATCAGCCCCAGCATTTT
>TRBJ2-1|TRBV19|NA|NA
CASSLDKGRADEQFF
TGTGCCAGTAGTTTGGATAAGGGCCGGGCCGATGAGCAGTTCTTC
>TRBJ2-5|TRBV5-4|NA|TRBD2
CASSLDSAGGSETQYF
TGTGCCAGCAGCTTGGATTCAGCGGGGGGTTCAGAGACCCAGTACTTC
>TRBJ2-7|TRBV11-2|NA|NA
CASSSPDVYEQYF
TGTGCCAGCAGCTCCCCGGACGTATACGAGCAGTACTTC
>TRBJ2-5|TRBV4-2|NA|NA
CASRSPGRWRETQYF
TGTGCCAGCAGATCGCCGGGACGGTGGCGGGAGACCCAGTACTTC
>TRBJ2-7|TRBV9|NA|TRBD2
CASSTRRSGGAYEQYF
TGTGCCAGCAGCACTCGGCGTAGCGGGGGGGCCTACGAGCAGTACTTC
>TRBJ2-7|TRBV6-6|few|NA
CASNDQGAGRTYEQYF
TGTGCCAGCAACGACCAAGGAGCAGGGAGGACCTACGAGCAGTACTTC
>TRBJ1-4|TRBV7-9|NA|TRBD1
CASSLEGTAGEKLFF
TGTGCCAGCAGCTTAGAGGGGACAGCGGGTGAAAAACTGTTTTTT
>TRBJ2-2|TRBV6-6|few|NA
CASSYVRAGAGELFF
TGTGCCAGCAGTTACGTCCGGGCCGGAGCCGGGGAGCTGTTTTTT
>TRBJ1-6|TRBV6-4|many|NA
CASSSNPGNSPLHF
TGTGCCAGCAGCAGTAACCCCGGCAATTCACCCCTCCACTTT
>TRBJ2-1|TRBV2|many|TRBD2
CASSVQRGAANEQFF
TGTGCCAGCAGTGTACAGCGGGGGGCAGCCAATGAGCAGTTCTTC
>TRBJ1-6|TRBV5-4|NA|TRBD1
CASSPTLKRTGGNSPLHF
TGTGCCAGCAGCCCGACCTTGAAACGGACAGGGGGGAATTCACCCCTCCACTTT
>TRBJ2-1|TRBV7-9|few|NA
CASSEFSEQFF
TGTGCCAGCAGCGAGTTTTCAGAGCAGTTCTTC
>TRBJ2-1|TRBV4-3|few|NA
CASSQDRLGLEQFF
TGCGCCAGCAGCCAAGACCGCCTTGGTCTTGAGCAGTTCTTC
>TRBJ2-7|TRBV7-2|NA|NA
CASSLGSGVEQYF
TGTGCCAGCAGCTTAGGTTCGGGTGTCGAGCAGTACTTC
>TRBJ2-3|TRBV7-8|few|NA
CASSSLGATDTQYF
TGTGCCAGCAGCTCACTTGGGGCCACAGATACGCAGTATTTT
>TRBJ2-1|TRBV10-3|many|TRBD2
CAISEALTSGYNEQFF
TGTGCCATCAGTGAGGCGTTGACTAGCGGCTACAATGAGCAGTTCTTC
>TRBJ2-1|TRBV5-1|NA|NA
CASSQRTANYNEQFF
TGCGCCAGCAGCCAGAGGACAGCCAACTACAATGAGCAGTTCTTC
>TRBJ2-2|TRBV7-8|few|NA
CASSLAGSTGELFF
TGTGCCAGCAGCTTAGCGGGGAGCACCGGGGAGCTGTTTTTT
>TRBJ1-1|TRBV7-2|few|TRBD1
CASSSGGQRNTEAFF
TGTGCCAGCAGCTCGGGGGGACAGCGGAACACTGAAGCTTTCTTT
>TRBJ2-7|TRBV29-1|few|NA
CSVGPMGGEQYF
TGCAGCGTTGGCCCGATGGGAGGAGAGCAGTACTTC
>TRBJ2-1|TRBV27|few|NA
CASSLTRDSYNEQFF
TGTGCCAGCAGTTTAACCAGGGACTCTTACAATGAGCAGTTCTTC
>TRBJ2-3|TRBV7-8|many|NA
CASSRERLSTDTQYF
TGTGCCAGCAGCCGAGAACGACTAAGCACAGATACGCAGTATTTT
>TRBJ1-2|TRBV6-1|few|TRBD1
CASTNSGQGDGYTF
TGTGCCAGCACAAATTCGGGACAGGGGGATGGCTACACCTTC
>TRBJ2-3|TRBV10-3|few|NA
CAITREQFGDTQYF
TGTGCCATCACGAGGGAGCAATTCGGAGATACGCAGTATTTT
>TRBJ2-6|TRBV11-1|NA|NA
CASSLMSSGANVLTF
TGTGCCAGCAGCTTAATGAGCTCTGGGGCCAACGTCCTGACTTTC
>TRBJ1-1|TRBV7-9|once|NA
CASSLGSVNTEAFF
TGTGCCAGCAGCTTAGGATCAGTGAACACTGAAGCTTTCTTT
>TRBJ2-7|TRBV6-1|NA|NA
CASSEAWRTYEQYF
TGTGCCAGCAGTGAAGCATGGCGGACCTACGAGCAGTACTTC
>TRBJ2-6|TRBV29-1|many|NA
CSVGTTGANVLTF
TGCAGCGTTGGGACTACCGGGGCCAACGTCCTGACTTTC
>TRBJ2-3|TRBV7-9|NA|TRBD2
CASSLFTSGSTDTQYF
TGTGCCAGCAGCTTGTTTACTAGCGGTAGCACAGATACGCAGTATTTT
>TRBJ1-5|TRBV6-1|few|NA
CASSGTVNYNQPQHF
TGTGCCAGCAGCGGGACGGTCAATTACAATCAGCCCCAGCATTTT
>TRBJ2-2|TRBV6-6|NA|NA
CASISTGNTGELFF
TGTGCCAGCATCAGCACAGGGAACACCGGGGAGCTGTTTTTT
>TRBJ1-4|TRBV7-8|NA|TRBD1
CASSSNRGRLEKLFF
TGTGCCAGCAGCTCGAACAGGGGACGACTTGAAAAACTGTTTTTT